This TCR beta chain derives from a study of T cell responses to AZD1222 COVID-19 vaccine. Of note for this clone: The antigen is unknown.

Study-wide results and caveats: Baseline seropositivity occurred in only six or seven AZD1222 recipients. Repertoire collection took place solely once the T cell response had peaked. The breadth and depth of Spike-specific TCRs increased once two AZD1222 doses had been given. Clonal diversity may have been underestimated in mostly white British donors.

Only in-frame clones appear in the TCRdb table, and some are missing; sequencing was by immunoSEQ multiplex PCR. The sample holds about 83,000 clones, about nine tenths seen once. This CDR3 has 15 amino acids. Germline CDR1 and CDR2: MNHEY and SMNVEV (reference sequence). Deletions cut 6 bases from V and 3 bases from J, with 14 bases between. This rearrangement joins TRBV27 to TRBJ1-4, with D possibly being TRBD1 (5 bases). The sample in question was peripheral blood, obtained on day 0 of MenACWY control vaccination. The clonotype originates from an adult in good health. The chain's CDR3 is CASRPLGAANEKLFF. The CDR3 bases are TGTGCCAGCAGACCTCTTGGGGCGGCTAATGAAAAACTGTTTTTT.